Sequencing of this T cell receptor beta chain was carried out in a study of response to subunit inactivated influenza vaccine. In its sample, this clonotype was seen a few times. Antigen unknown. The CDR3 covers 12 residues. Germline CDR1 is DFQATT and CDR2 is SNEGSKA (reference sequence). After removal of 8 bases from V and 6 bases from J, the junction contained 1 base not matched to a gene. TCRdb passed the RT-PCR reads through MiXCR, listing each CDR3 protein once. The sample lists about 500,000 distinct CDR3 sequences; 15% to 20% were seen once. Findings and caveats of the study: It was the authors' suggestion that each seasonal influenza vaccination recruits few new T cells.

The chain carries TRBV20-1 and TRBJ2-3; 14 bases are a match to TRBD2. Material: CD4+ T cells sorted from PBMCs, obtained approximately 25 months after vaccination. The TCR comes from a man aged 45-69 years who received an inactivated influenza vaccine. The CDR3 DNA reads as TGCAGTAGGACTAGCGGGGGGGATACGCAGTATTTT. Its protein is CSRTSGGDTQYF.